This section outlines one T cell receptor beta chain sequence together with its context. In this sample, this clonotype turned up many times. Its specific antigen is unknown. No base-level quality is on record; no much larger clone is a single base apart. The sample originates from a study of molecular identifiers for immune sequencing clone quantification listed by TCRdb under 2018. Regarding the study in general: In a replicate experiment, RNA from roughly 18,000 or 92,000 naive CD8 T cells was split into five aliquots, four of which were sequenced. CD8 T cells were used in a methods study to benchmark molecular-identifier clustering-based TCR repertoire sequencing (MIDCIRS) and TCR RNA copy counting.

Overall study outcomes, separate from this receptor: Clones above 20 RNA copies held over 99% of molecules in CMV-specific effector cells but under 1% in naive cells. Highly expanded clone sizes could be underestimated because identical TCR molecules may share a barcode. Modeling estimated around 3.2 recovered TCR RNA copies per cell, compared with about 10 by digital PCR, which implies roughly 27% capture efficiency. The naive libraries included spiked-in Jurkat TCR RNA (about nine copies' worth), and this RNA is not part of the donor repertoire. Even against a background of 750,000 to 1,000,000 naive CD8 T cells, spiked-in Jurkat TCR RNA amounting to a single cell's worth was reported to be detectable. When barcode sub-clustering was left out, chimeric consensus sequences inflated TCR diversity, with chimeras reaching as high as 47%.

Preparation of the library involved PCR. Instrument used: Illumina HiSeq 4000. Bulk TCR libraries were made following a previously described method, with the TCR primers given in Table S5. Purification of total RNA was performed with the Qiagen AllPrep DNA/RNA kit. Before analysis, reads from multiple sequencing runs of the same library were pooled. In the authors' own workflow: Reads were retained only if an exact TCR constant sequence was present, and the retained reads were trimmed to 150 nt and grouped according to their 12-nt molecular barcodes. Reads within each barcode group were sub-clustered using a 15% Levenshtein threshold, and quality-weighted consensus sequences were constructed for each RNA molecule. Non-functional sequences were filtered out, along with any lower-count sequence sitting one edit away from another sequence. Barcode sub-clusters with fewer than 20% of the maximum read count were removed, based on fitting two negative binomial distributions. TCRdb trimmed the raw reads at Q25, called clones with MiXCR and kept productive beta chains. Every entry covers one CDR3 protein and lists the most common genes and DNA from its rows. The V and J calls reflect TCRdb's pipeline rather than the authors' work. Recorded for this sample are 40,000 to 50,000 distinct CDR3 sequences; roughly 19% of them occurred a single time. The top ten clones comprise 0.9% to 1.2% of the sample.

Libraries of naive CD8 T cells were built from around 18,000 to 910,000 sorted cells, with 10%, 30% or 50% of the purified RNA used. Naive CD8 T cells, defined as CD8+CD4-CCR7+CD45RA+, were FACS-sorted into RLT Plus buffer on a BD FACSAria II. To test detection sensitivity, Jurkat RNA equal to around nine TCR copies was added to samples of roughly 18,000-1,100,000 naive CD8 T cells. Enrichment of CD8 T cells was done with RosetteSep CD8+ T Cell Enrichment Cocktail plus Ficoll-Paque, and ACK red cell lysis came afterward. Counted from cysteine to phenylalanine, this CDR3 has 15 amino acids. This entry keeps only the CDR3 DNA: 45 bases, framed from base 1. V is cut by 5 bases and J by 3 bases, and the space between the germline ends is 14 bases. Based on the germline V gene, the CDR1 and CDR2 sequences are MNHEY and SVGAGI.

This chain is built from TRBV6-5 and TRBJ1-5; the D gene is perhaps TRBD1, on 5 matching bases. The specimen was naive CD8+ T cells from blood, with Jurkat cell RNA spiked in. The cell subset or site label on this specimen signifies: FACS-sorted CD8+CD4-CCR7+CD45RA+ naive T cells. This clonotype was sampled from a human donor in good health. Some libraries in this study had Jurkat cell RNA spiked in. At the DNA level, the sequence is TGTGCCAGCAGTCGCAGGGTGGGTCACAATCAGCCCCAGCATTTT. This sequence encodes CASSRRVGHNQPQHF.